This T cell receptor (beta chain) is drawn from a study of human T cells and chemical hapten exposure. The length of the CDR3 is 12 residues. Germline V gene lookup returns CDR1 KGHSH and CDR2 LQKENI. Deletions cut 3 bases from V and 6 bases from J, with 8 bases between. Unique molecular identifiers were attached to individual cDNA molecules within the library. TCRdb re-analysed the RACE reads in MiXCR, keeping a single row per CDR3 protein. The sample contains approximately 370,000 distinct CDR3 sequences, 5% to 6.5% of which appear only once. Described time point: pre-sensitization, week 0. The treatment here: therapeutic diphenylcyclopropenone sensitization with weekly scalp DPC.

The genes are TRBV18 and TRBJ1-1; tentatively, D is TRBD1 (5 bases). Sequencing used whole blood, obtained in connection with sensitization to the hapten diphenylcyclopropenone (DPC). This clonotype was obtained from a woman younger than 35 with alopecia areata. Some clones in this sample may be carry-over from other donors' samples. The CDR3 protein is CASSPRVAEAFF. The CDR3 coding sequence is TGTGCCAGCTCACCCAGGGTCGCTGAAGCTTTCTTT.